This T cell receptor (beta chain) was captured in a study of radiotherapy plus CTLA-4 blockade in lung cancer. Profiled with immunoSEQ multiplex PCR; TCRdb holds only in-frame clones, not every one. The data contain more than 75,000 clones, around 74% of them singletons. Between the trimmed V and J ends, which lost 0 bases and 4 bases, there was a span of 10 bases. The CDR3 is 14 amino acids. In germline, CDR1 is SGHKS, CDR2 YYEKEE (reference sequence). The sample consisted of peripheral blood, taken from a patient treated with radiotherapy plus ipilimumab. The chain recombines TRBV5-5 with TRBJ1-1; D gene unclear. The clonotype comes from a human donor with non-small cell lung cancer who had a partial response to radiotherapy plus ipilimumab. Some clones in this sample may be carry-over from other donors' samples. DNA for the CDR3: TGTGCCAGCAGCTTGGTGGGCGAGTCCACTGAAGCTTTCTTT. Protein: CASSLVGESTEAFF.